The clone carrying this T cell receptor beta chain was recorded only once. Original processing notes: Reference gene primers were amplified, and this amplification served to estimate nucleated cell counts. Generated by immunoSEQ multiplex PCR, the TCRdb table keeps only in-frame clones and is missing some. For V, J and clone size, that table is used; D and trimming come from the DNA. This table has approximately 80,000 clones, about 76% appearing once. This record comes from a study of blood T cell repertoires in COVID-19. Study context: Specimens from acute and convalescent COVID-19 originated in the United States, Italy and Spain. PBMCs, B-cell-depleted T cells, or T cells were the source of the cDNA or gDNA that made up the material.

Germline values: CDR1 SNHLY, CDR2 FYNNEI. The CDR3 is 14 residues long. Trimming at V came to 3 bases and at J to 5 bases, leaving 2 bases not matched to a gene. Sequenced input: peripheral blood. The chain combines TRBV2 with TRBJ1-5; 9 bases fit TRBD1. The clonotype was recovered from a man of 80 years or more with acute or convalescent COVID-19. The CDR3 coding sequence is TGTGCCAGCAGTGACCACAGGGGGCATCAGCCCCAGCATTTT. Its protein is CASSDHRGHQPQHF.